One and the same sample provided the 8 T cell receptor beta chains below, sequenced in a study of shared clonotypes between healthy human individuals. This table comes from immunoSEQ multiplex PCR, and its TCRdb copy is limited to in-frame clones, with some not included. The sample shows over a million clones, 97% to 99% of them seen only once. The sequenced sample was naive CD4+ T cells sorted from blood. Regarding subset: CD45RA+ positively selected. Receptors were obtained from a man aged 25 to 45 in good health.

CDR3 protein: CASAAGGSYNEQFF. CDR3 nucleotide sequence: TGTGCTTCGGCAGCGGGAGGGTCCTACAATGAGCAGTTCTTC. The chain is built from TRBV15 and TRBJ2-1, with 10 bases that match TRBD2. The CDR3 totals 14 residues. Germline V lookup: CDR1 LNHNV, CDR2 YYDKDF (reference sequence).

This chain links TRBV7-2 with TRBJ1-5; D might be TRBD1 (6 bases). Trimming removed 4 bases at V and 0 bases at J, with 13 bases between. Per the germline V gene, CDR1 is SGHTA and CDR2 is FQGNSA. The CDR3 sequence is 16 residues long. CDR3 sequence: CASSSTGDYSNQPQHF. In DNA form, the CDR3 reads TGTGCCAGCAGCTCGACAGGAGATTATAGCAATCAGCCCCAGCATTTT.

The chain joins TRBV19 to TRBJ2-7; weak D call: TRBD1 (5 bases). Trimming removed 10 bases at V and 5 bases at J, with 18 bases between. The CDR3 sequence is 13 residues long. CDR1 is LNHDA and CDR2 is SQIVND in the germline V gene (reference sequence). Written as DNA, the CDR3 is TGTGCCACCTCCCCCCCAGGGTTCCACGAGCAGTACTTC. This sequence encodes CATSPPGFHEQYF.

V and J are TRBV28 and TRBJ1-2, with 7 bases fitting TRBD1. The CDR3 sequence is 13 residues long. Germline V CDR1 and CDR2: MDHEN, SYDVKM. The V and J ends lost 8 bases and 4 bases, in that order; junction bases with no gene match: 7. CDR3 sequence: CASSRTGPYGYTF. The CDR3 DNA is TGTGCCAGCTCCCGGACAGGCCCCTATGGCTACACCTTC.

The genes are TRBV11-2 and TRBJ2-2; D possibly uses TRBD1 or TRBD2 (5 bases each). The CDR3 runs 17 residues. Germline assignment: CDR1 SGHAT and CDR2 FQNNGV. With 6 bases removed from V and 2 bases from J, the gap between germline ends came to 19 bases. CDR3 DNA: TGTGCCAGCAGAGAGGCCGGGGCACCTCCTAACACCGGGGAGCTGTTTTTT. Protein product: CASREAGAPPNTGELFF.

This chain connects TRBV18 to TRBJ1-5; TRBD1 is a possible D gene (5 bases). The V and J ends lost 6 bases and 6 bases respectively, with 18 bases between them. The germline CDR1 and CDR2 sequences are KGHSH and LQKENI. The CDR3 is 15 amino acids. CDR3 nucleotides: TGTGCCAGCTCGCCGGGGCCAGGCTTTGGTCAGCCCCAGCATTTT. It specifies CASSPGPGFGQPQHF.

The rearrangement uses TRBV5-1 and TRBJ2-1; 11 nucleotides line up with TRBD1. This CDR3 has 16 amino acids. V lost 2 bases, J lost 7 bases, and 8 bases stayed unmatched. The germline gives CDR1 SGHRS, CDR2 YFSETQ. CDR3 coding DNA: TGCGCCAGCAGCTTCCTACCGGGACAGGGGGTAAATGAGCAGTTCTTC. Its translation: CASSFLPGQGVNEQFF.

The CDR3 region is CASSLDGTSADEQYF. The CDR3 DNA reads TGCGCCAGCAGCTTGGATGGGACTAGCGCTGACGAGCAGTACTTC. The V call is TRBV5-1, the J call TRBJ2-7; 10 bases are shared with TRBD2. The germline V gene encodes CDR1 SGHRS and CDR2 YFSETQ. The CDR3 spans 15 residues. Trimming at V came to 0 bases and at J to 5 bases, leaving 5 bases not matched to a gene.